These T cell receptor beta chains were read from a single sample in a study of T cells in Graves' hyperthyroidism and ophthalmopathy. TCRdb used MiXCR to reprocess the multiplex PCR reads, holding one entry per CDR3 protein. The data hold a few hundred thousand distinct CDR3 sequences, with about an eighth observed a single time. The sequenced sample was blood. These receptors were collected from a woman aged 18-29 years with Graves' hyperthyroidism. Both conserved end residues are part of each CDR3. Each record gives: CDR3 protein, J gene, V gene.

CDR3aa: CASLARDSVTGELFF
j_gene: TRBJ2-2
v_gene: TRBV27

CDR3aa: CSVEDLVRKGANTQYF
j_gene: TRBJ2-3
v_gene: TRBV29-1

CDR3aa: CASSRPEGVYNEQFF
j_gene: TRBJ2-1
v_gene: TRBV7-9

CDR3aa: CATSGSWDGGNQPQHF
j_gene: TRBJ1-5
v_gene: TRBV24-1

CDR3aa: CASSYVGLAGRYEQFF
j_gene: TRBJ2-1
v_gene: TRBV6-5

CDR3aa: CASRFHAGESYNEQFF
j_gene: TRBJ2-1
v_gene: TRBV27

CDR3aa: CASSEVGAGGNNEQFF
j_gene: TRBJ2-1
v_gene: TRBV6-1

CDR3aa: CASSRDISSYNEQFF
j_gene: TRBJ2-1
v_gene: TRBV27

CDR3aa: CASSFRLARQGLWGYTF
j_gene: TRBJ1-2
v_gene: TRBV27

CDR3aa: CAISESGTVTYEQYF
j_gene: TRBJ2-7
v_gene: TRBV10-3

CDR3aa: CASRQGTPYNEQFF
j_gene: TRBJ2-1
v_gene: TRBV6-1

CDR3aa: CSARDQGLHTGELFF
j_gene: TRBJ2-2
v_gene: TRBV20-1

CDR3aa: CASSLTSGTGANVLTF
j_gene: TRBJ2-6
v_gene: TRBV7-3

CDR3aa: CSGGGPLLFPEAFF
j_gene: TRBJ1-1
v_gene: TRBV20-1

CDR3aa: CASSQGPGAFRSGNTIYF
j_gene: TRBJ1-3
v_gene: TRBV4-1

CDR3aa: CASSPIALNTEAFF
j_gene: TRBJ1-1
v_gene: TRBV7-3

CDR3aa: CASSQELRGVYGYTF
j_gene: TRBJ1-2
v_gene: TRBV3-1

CDR3aa: CAWSTGDHTGELFF
j_gene: TRBJ2-2
v_gene: TRBV30

CDR3aa: CAWGQGDNQPQHF
j_gene: TRBJ1-5
v_gene: TRBV30

CDR3aa: CASSPGGHKNTEAFF
j_gene: TRBJ1-1
v_gene: TRBV28

CDR3aa: CASSRGPGLAGGRNYNEQFF
j_gene: TRBJ2-1
v_gene: TRBV18

CDR3aa: CASSFQQGALTEKLFF
j_gene: TRBJ1-4
v_gene: TRBV28

CDR3aa: CASSILQGGYGYTF
j_gene: TRBJ1-2
v_gene: TRBV19

CDR3aa: CATLRDPGGYEQYF
j_gene: TRBJ2-7
v_gene: TRBV15

CDR3aa: CASSTTFGTSLGEQYF
j_gene: TRBJ2-7
v_gene: TRBV27

CDR3aa: CASSSGTGARTYYNEQFF
j_gene: TRBJ2-1
v_gene: TRBV6-5

CDR3aa: CASSQDHSQETQYF
j_gene: TRBJ2-5
v_gene: TRBV14

CDR3aa: CASSLSLAGGQETQYF
j_gene: TRBJ2-5
v_gene: TRBV27

CDR3aa: CASSARTAGRNPEAFF
j_gene: TRBJ1-1
v_gene: TRBV3-1

CDR3aa: CASRRQPADTEAFF
j_gene: TRBJ1-1
v_gene: TRBV5-1

CDR3aa: CASGFGQVGQPQHF
j_gene: TRBJ1-5
v_gene: TRBV12-5

CDR3aa: CASSLGRGFSYEQYF
j_gene: TRBJ2-7
v_gene: TRBV5-1

CDR3aa: CASSLASVAYEQYF
j_gene: TRBJ2-7
v_gene: TRBV5-1

CDR3aa: CASSVGGVGETQYF
j_gene: TRBJ2-5
v_gene: TRBV9

CDR3aa: CATGLAGGPHADTQYF
j_gene: TRBJ2-3
v_gene: TRBV6-1

CDR3aa: CACPVRELFF
j_gene: TRBJ2-2
v_gene: TRBV30

CDR3aa: CASSYVRGVEQFF
j_gene: TRBJ2-1
v_gene: TRBV6-6

CDR3aa: CASSLYPAETQYF
j_gene: TRBJ2-5
v_gene: TRBV12-3/TRBV12-4

CDR3aa: CASSSQVSGRLFKYEQYF
j_gene: TRBJ2-7
v_gene: TRBV3-1

CDR3aa: CASSIGTNTEAFF
j_gene: TRBJ1-1
v_gene: TRBV19

CDR3aa: CSVTGGPVNTDTQYF
j_gene: TRBJ2-3
v_gene: TRBV29-1

CDR3aa: CASSVLRGSADTQYF
j_gene: TRBJ2-3
v_gene: TRBV12-3/TRBV12-4

CDR3aa: CASSSRRKNTEAFF
j_gene: TRBJ1-1
v_gene: TRBV12-3/TRBV12-4

CDR3aa: CASSLGWGTEAFF
j_gene: TRBJ1-1
v_gene: TRBV11-1

CDR3aa: CASSLQPREGDTQYF
j_gene: TRBJ2-3
v_gene: TRBV28

CDR3aa: CASSEPGEETQYF
j_gene: TRBJ2-5
v_gene: TRBV10-1

CDR3aa: CASSQEGGNQPQHF
j_gene: TRBJ1-5
v_gene: TRBV4-1

CDR3aa: CAWEGSGNTIYF
j_gene: TRBJ1-3
v_gene: TRBV30

CDR3aa: CASTHSQPAKVAFF
j_gene: TRBJ1-1
v_gene: TRBV12-3/TRBV12-4

CDR3aa: CATPQGGGSSYNEQFF
j_gene: TRBJ2-1
v_gene: TRBV24-1

CDR3aa: CASSLAGYTGELFF
j_gene: TRBJ2-2
v_gene: TRBV19

CDR3aa: CASSYWTTGTNNEQFF
j_gene: TRBJ2-1
v_gene: TRBV6-5

CDR3aa: CASSSPGTGYTYEQYF
j_gene: TRBJ2-7
v_gene: TRBV12-3/TRBV12-4

CDR3aa: CAWSGTGSHEQFF
j_gene: TRBJ2-1
v_gene: TRBV30

CDR3aa: CASSLAGGSNEKLFF
j_gene: TRBJ1-4
v_gene: TRBV5-8

CDR3aa: CASNMGGVGTEAFF
j_gene: TRBJ1-1
v_gene: TRBV12-3/TRBV12-4

CDR3aa: CASSLFAMSYSNQPQHF
j_gene: TRBJ1-5
v_gene: TRBV28

CDR3aa: CAWSGQGGNSPLHF
j_gene: TRBJ1-6
v_gene: TRBV30

CDR3aa: CASSQGASPGEQFF
j_gene: TRBJ2-1
v_gene: TRBV4-1

CDR3aa: CASSRQGNVGNTIYF
j_gene: TRBJ1-3
v_gene: TRBV6-1